A single sample gave rise to the 6 T cell receptor beta chains below, sequenced in a study of blood T cells in healthy people across ages. Primers used in a second PCR of roughly 6 to 12 cycles were a sample-barcoded 5' primer and a J-beta primer mix. MiXCR, run by TCRdb on the 5' RACE reads, gives a single entry per CDR3 protein. The repertoire holds more than 1.4 million distinct CDR3 sequences, with 35% to 45% as singletons. Sequencing input: blood. Source of these receptors: a young woman in good health.

The rearrangement uses TRBV29-1 and TRBJ2-7; 9 bases are a match to TRBD2. TRBJ2-5 explains the end of the DNA better; the J call may be wrong. Germline assignment: CDR1 SQVTM and CDR2 ANQGSEA. The CDR3 consists of 15 residues. The CDR3, as DNA: TGCAGCGTTGAAGGCCAGCGGGGGGCTCAAGAGACCCAGTACTTC. Translating gives CSVEGQRGAQETQYF.

On this clonotype: At one of its ends the junction is not consistent with the germline gene, which may arise from a read error. This sequence joins TRBV20-1 and TRBJ2-1; no firm D call. Germline V lookup: CDR1 DFQATT, CDR2 SNEGSKA (reference sequence). The CDR3 spans 16 residues. The CDR3 nucleotides read TGCAGTGCTAGAGATCTTGGGCCTTCCTCCTACAAGGAGCAGTTCTTC. Amino acid sequence: CSARDLGPSSYKEQFF.

This clonotype was detected only a few times. J is TRBJ2-3 and V is TRBV9, with unresolved D. CDR1 and CDR2 from the germline V gene are SGDLS and YYNGEE. Trimming took 4 bases from V and 0 from J, leaving 21 bases between them. CDR3 length: 18 residues. The CDR3 sequence is CASSPPPSLGDSTDTQYF. CDR3 nucleotide sequence: TGTGCCAGCAGCCCGCCACCATCGTTAGGCGATAGCACAGATACGCAGTATTTT. The entire variable domain, with the rest obtained from reference TRBV9 and TRBJ2-3, is as follows: DSGVTQTPKHLITATGQRVTLRCSPRSGDLSVYWYQQSLDQGLQFLIQYYNGEERAKGNILERFSAQQFPDLHSELNLSSLELGDSALYFCASSPPPSLGDSTDTQYFGPGTRLTVL.

This clonotype appeared once. V usage is TRBV6-5 and J usage is TRBJ2-5; D may be TRBD1 (6 bases). The tail of the sequence fits TRBJ2-7 better, so the J call may be wrong. Germline V gene sequence: CDR1 MNHEY, CDR2 SVGAGI. This CDR3 contains 12 residues. The CDR3 loop is CASREAGAEQYF. DNA of the CDR3: TGTGCCAGCAGGGAAGCAGGGGCCGAGCAGTACTTC.

The rearrangement links TRBV20-1 to TRBJ2-2; D might be TRBD2 (6 bases). V dropped 2 bases and J dropped 4 bases, with 11 bases sitting between them. CDR3 length equals 14 residues. Germline CDR1 is DFQATT and CDR2 is SNEGSKA (reference sequence). DNA of the CDR3: TGCAGTGCTAGACTCTCCGGGGGCACCGGGGAGCTGTTTTTT. This translates into CSARLSGGTGELFF.

The CDR3 DNA reads TGTGCCAGCAGCGTGGCCGACAGTTCCCAGCCCCAGCATTTT. Translated: CASSVADSSQPQHF. This rearrangement joins TRBV4-2 to TRBJ1-5; a weak D match, TRBD1 (5 bases). Trimming shortened V by 5 bases and J by 7 bases, and 15 bases separated the two germline ends. CDR3 size: 14 residues. CDR1 is LGHNA and CDR2 is YNFKEQ in the germline V gene.